This T cell receptor (beta chain) stems from a study of blood T cells in healthy people across ages. Each donor gave 9.5 to 10 milliliters of peripheral blood. With a J-beta primer mix and a sample-barcoded 5' primer, a second PCR ran about 7 to 12 cycles. TCRdb fed the 5' RACE reads into MiXCR, producing one record per CDR3 protein. The profile shows hundreds of thousands of distinct CDR3 sequences, around 43% of them singletons. Germline lookup yields CDR1 SGHVS and CDR2 FQNEAQ. This CDR3 region has 14 residues. The V gene lost 2 bases and the J gene lost 5 bases, with 10 bases spanning the gap. Sample: blood. This clonotype was sampled from a man in his sixties in good health. V and J are TRBV7-8 and TRBJ1-5; D gene ambiguous. CDR3 nucleotides: TGTGCCAGCAGCTTACGGCAGCTGGATCAGCCCCAGCATTTT. This sequence encodes CASSLRQLDQPQHF.